Listed below are T cell receptor beta chains from one sample, sequenced in a study of OX40 agonist ivuxolimab in advanced cancers. TCRdb's copy holds only in-frame clones and misses some; the assay was immunoSEQ multiplex PCR. Seen here are 57,000 or so clones, about 90% observed once, and the top ten hold 11% to 15%. This specimen consisted of CD4+ or CD8+ T cells sorted from blood, obtained in a trial of the OX40 agonist ivuxolimab. These receptors all come from an adult with an advanced solid tumor such as melanoma, head and neck, liver or kidney cancer. Each CDR3 is given with its conserved first and last residue. A D gene is named only where the DNA matches it firmly. Size is omitted from some rows. Given values are once, few, many or a class for expanded clones.

D: .
size: .
V: TRBV6-6
J: TRBJ1-2
DNA: TGTGCCAGCAGTTACCCCACTGCAGCGAGGAGTTATGGCTACACCTTC
CDR3: CASSYPTAARSYGYTF

D: .
size: few
V: TRBV14
J: TRBJ1-2
DNA: TGTGCCAGCAGCCAAGAACAGGGAGCCCTCTATGGCTACACCTTC
CDR3: CASSQEQGALYGYTF

D: TRBD1
size: .
V: TRBV7-9
J: TRBJ1-5
DNA: TGTGCCAGCACTCAGGGGGCTGAAGGGCCCCAGCATTTT
CDR3: CASTQGAEGPQHF

D: .
size: .
V: TRBV19
J: TRBJ2-4
DNA: TGTGCCAGTAGTATAGCGGGGTCGAACATTCAGTACTTC
CDR3: CASSIAGSNIQYF

D: .
size: .
V: TRBV28
J: TRBJ2-7
DNA: TGTGCCAGCAACTCAGGGAATTCCTACGAGCAGTACTTC
CDR3: CASNSGNSYEQYF

D: TRBD2
size: .
V: TRBV27
J: TRBJ2-5
DNA: TGTGCCAGCAGTAAACGACTAGCGGGAGGGCAGGAGACCCAGTACTTC
CDR3: CASSKRLAGGQETQYF

D: .
size: .
V: TRBV28
J: TRBJ2-1
DNA: TGTGCCAGCAGGGCCCAGGGATGGGTTATGCAGTTCTTC
CDR3: CASRAQGWVMQFF

D: TRBD1
size: .
V: TRBV5-8
J: TRBJ2-7
DNA: TGTGCCAGCAGCTTACGGACAGGGGCCTACGAGCAGTACTTC
CDR3: CASSLRTGAYEQYF

D: .
size: .
V: TRBV5-6
J: TRBJ2-6
DNA: TGTGCCAGCAGCTTGGCGGCCTCCACAAGGGGGGCCAACGTCCTGACTTTC
CDR3: CASSLAASTRGANVLTF

D: .
size: .
V: TRBV11-3
J: TRBJ2-7
DNA: TGTGCCAGCAGCCTTAGAAATCCCTACGAGCAGTACTTC
CDR3: CASSLRNPYEQYF

D: .
size: once
V: TRBV2
J: TRBJ2-7
DNA: TGTGCCAGCAGTGGGGACAAGTCCTACGAGCAGTACTTC
CDR3: CASSGDKSYEQYF

D: .
size: .
V: TRBV28
J: TRBJ1-2
DNA: TGTGCCAGCTATTCTCTAAGGAGGAGCTACACCTTC
CDR3: CASYSLRRSYTF

D: .
size: few
V: TRBV19
J: TRBJ1-1
DNA: TGTGCCAGTAGTATAAAAGACACTGAAGCTTTCTTT
CDR3: CASSIKDTEAFF

D: TRBD1
size: few
V: TRBV28
J: TRBJ2-3
DNA: TGTGCCAGCACCACGGGGGGGACAGGGGAGGGTACGCAGTATTTT
CDR3: CASTTGGTGEGTQYF

D: TRBD2
size: .
V: TRBV6-6
J: TRBJ2-1
DNA: TGTGCCAGCAGTTCCCCGGGACTAGCGGGGTACAATGAGCAGTTCTTC
CDR3: CASSSPGLAGYNEQFF

D: TRBD2
size: .
V: TRBV5-4
J: TRBJ2-7
DNA: TGTGCCAGCAGCGGGTCTACCGGGACTAGCCTCAGCTACGAGCAGTACTTC
CDR3: CASSGSTGTSLSYEQYF

D: .
size: few
V: TRBV5-1
J: TRBJ2-7
DNA: TGCGCCAGCAGACTAGCCGTCCCATCCTACGAGCAGTACTTC
CDR3: CASRLAVPSYEQYF

D: TRBD1
size: .
V: TRBV18
J: TRBJ1-5
DNA: TGTGCCAGCTCACCTACAGGGGAAAGCAATCAGCCCCAGCATTTT
CDR3: CASSPTGESNQPQHF

D: TRBD1
size: .
V: TRBV28
J: TRBJ1-5
DNA: TGTGCCAGCAGTTTATGGACAGGGGGCAATCAGCCCCAGCATTTT
CDR3: CASSLWTGGNQPQHF

D: .
size: .
V: TRBV11-3
J: TRBJ2-7
DNA: TGTGCCAGCAGCTTAGGCTTGTCCTCCTACGAGCAGTACTTC
CDR3: CASSLGLSSYEQYF

D: .
size: .
V: TRBV7-3
J: TRBJ2-3
DNA: TGTGCCAGCAGCTTAGATGCTAGGTATGATACGCAGTATTTT
CDR3: CASSLDARYDTQYF

D: .
size: .
V: TRBV5-1
J: TRBJ1-2
DNA: TGCGCCAGCAGCCCGCAGGGGCGCGGTGGCTACACCTTC
CDR3: CASSPQGRGGYTF

D: .
size: .
V: TRBV6-5
J: TRBJ2-7
DNA: TGTGCCAGCAGGATCACCGGGACAAGCTCCTACGAGCAGTACTTC
CDR3: CASRITGTSSYEQYF

D: .
size: .
V: TRBV7-2
J: TRBJ2-2
DNA: TGTGCCAGCAGCTTTTTAAACACCGGGGAGCTGTTTTTT
CDR3: CASSFLNTGELFF

D: .
size: .
V: TRBV9
J: TRBJ1-2
DNA: TGTGCCAGCAGCCCGGGACTCTTGTTTAACTATGGCTACACCTTC
CDR3: CASSPGLLFNYGYTF

D: TRBD1
size: .
V: TRBV6-5
J: TRBJ1-5
DNA: TGTGCCAGCATCCTCGACAGGGTTAGTCAGCCCCAGCATTTT
CDR3: CASILDRVSQPQHF

D: TRBD1
size: .
V: TRBV5-6
J: TRBJ2-1
DNA: TGTGCCAGCAGCTTGTCGGGACAGGGGCCCTACAATGAGCAGTTCTTC
CDR3: CASSLSGQGPYNEQFF

D: .
size: .
V: TRBV28
J: TRBJ1-5
DNA: TGTGCCAGCAGTTTAGACAGCCGGCGACTGCCCCAGCATTTT
CDR3: CASSLDSRRLPQHF

D: .
size: .
V: TRBV25-1
J: TRBJ2-1
DNA: TGTGCCAGCAGTGACCCCTCCTACAATGAGCAGTTCTTC
CDR3: CASSDPSYNEQFF

D: .
size: .
V: TRBV4-3
J: TRBJ1-3
DNA: TGCGCCAGCAGCCAGGGGGACTGGCTAAACACCATATATTTT
CDR3: CASSQGDWLNTIYF